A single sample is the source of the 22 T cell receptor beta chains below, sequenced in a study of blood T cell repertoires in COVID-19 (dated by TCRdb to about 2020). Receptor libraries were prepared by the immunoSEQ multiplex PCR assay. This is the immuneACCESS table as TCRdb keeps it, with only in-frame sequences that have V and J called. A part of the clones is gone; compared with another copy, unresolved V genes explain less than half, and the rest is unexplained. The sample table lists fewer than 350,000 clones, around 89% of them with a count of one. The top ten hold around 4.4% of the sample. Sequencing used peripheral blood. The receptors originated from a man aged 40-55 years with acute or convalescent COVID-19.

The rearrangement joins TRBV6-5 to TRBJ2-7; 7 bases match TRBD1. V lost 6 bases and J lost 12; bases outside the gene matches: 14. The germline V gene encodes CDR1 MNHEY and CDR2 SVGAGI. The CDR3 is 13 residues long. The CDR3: CASSPIDRDSWYF. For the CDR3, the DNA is TGTGCCAGCAGCCCGATAGACAGGGACAGTTGGTACTTC.

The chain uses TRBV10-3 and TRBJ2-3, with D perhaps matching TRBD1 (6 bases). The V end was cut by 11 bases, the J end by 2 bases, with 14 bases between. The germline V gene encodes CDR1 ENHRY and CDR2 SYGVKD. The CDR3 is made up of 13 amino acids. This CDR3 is CALGTTLTDTQYF. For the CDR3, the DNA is TGTGCCCTCGGGACAACGCTCACAGATACGCAGTATTTT.

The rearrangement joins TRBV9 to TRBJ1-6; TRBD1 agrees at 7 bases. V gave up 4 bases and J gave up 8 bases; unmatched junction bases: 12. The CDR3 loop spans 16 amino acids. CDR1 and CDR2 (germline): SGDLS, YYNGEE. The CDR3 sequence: CASSYTGDGLDSPLHF. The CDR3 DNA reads TGTGCCAGCAGCTACACAGGGGACGGCTTAGATTCACCCCTCCACTTT. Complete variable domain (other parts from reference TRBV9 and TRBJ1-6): DSGVTQTPKHLITATGQRVTLRCSPRSGDLSVYWYQQSLDQGLQFLIQYYNGEERAKGNILERFSAQQFPDLHSELNLSSLELGDSALYFCASSYTGDGLDSPLHFGNGTRLTVT.

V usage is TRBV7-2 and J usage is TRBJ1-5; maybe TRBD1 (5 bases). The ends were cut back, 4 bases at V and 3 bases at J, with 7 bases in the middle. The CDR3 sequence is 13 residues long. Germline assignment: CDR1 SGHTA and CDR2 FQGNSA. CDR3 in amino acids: CASSSRVNQPQHF. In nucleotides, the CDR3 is TGTGCCAGCAGCTCCAGGGTCAATCAGCCCCAGCATTTT.

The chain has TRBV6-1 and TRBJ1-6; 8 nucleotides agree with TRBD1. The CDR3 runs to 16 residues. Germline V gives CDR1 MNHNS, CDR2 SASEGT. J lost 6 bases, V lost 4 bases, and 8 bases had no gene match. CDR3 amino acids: CASSADDRGRNSPLHF. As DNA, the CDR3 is TGTGCCAGCAGTGCCGATGACAGGGGACGTAATTCACCCCTCCACTTT.

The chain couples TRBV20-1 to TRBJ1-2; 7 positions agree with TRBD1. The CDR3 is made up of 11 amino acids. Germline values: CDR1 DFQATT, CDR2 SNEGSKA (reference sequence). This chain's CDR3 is CSINRGYGYTF. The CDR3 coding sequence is TGCTCCATCAACAGGGGCTATGGCTACACCTTC.

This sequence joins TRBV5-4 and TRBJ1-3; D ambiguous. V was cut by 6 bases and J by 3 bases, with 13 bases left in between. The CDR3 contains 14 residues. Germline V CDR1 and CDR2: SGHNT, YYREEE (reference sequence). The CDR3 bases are TGTGCCAGCACGATCGACCCGGGTGGAAACACCATATATTTT. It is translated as CASTIDPGGNTIYF.

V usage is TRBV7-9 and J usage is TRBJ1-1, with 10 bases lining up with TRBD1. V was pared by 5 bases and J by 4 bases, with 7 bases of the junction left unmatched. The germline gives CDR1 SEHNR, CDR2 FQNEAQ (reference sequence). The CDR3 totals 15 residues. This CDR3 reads CASSGRDRGFTEAFF. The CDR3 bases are TGTGCCAGCAGCGGCCGGGACAGGGGTTTCACTGAAGCTTTCTTT.

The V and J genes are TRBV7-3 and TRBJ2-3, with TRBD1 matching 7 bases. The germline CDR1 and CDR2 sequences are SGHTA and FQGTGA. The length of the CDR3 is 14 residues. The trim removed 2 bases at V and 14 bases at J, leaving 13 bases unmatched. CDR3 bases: TGTGCCAGCAGCTTACAGTCTTTGGGACAGCCCTTGTATTTT. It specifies CASSLQSLGQPLYF.

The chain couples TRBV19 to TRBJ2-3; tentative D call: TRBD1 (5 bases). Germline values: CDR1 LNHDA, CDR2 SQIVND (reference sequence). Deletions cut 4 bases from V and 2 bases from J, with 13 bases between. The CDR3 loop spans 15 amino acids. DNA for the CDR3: TGTGCCAGTAGTAGGCGACAGACCAACACAGATACGCAGTATTTT. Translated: CASSRRQTNTDTQYF.

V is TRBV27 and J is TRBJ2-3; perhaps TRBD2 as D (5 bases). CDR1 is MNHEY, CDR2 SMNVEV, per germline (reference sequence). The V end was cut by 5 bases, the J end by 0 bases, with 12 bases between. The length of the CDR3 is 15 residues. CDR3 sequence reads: CASSPRGSSTDTQYF. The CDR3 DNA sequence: TGTGCCAGCAGTCCTCGGGGTAGTAGCACAGATACGCAGTATTTT.

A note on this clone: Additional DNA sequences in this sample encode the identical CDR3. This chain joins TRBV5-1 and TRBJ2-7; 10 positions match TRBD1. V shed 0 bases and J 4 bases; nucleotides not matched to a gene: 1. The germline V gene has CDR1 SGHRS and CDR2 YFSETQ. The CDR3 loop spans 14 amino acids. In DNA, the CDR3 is TGCGCCAGCAGCTTGGGACAGGGGGCATACGAGCAGTACTTC. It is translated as CASSLGQGAYEQYF.

CDR3 DNA sequence: TGTGCCAGCAGGGGGGACAGGGGGTTGAACACCGGGGAGCTGTTTTTT. It yields the protein CASRGDRGLNTGELFF. This chain links TRBV2 with TRBJ2-2; 11 nucleotides match TRBD1. Germline V gives CDR1 SNHLY, CDR2 FYNNEI. The CDR3 consists of 16 residues. With 6 bases clipped from V and 1 base from J, the junction kept 4 bases outside the gene matches.

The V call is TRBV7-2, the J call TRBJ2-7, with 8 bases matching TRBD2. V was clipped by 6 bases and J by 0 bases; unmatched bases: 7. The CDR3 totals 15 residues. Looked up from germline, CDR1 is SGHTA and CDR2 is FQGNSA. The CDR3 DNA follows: TGTGCCAGCAGTCATAGCGGGACCCCCTCCTACGAGCAGTACTTC. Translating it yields CASSHSGTPSYEQYF.

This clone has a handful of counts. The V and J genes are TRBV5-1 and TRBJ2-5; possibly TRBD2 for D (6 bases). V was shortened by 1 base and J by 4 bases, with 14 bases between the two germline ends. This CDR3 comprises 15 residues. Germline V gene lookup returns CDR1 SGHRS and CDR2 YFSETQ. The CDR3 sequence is CASSLQGGVLETQYF. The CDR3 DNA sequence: TGCGCCAGCAGCTTGCAGGGCGGGGTATTAGAGACCCAGTACTTC.

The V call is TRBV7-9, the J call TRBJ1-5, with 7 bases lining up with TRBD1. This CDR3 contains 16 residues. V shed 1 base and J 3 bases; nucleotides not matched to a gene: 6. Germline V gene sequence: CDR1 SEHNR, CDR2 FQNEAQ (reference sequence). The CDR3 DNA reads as TGTGCCAGCAGCTTAGGACAGGGAGGCCCCAATCAGCCCCAGCATTTT. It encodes CASSLGQGGPNQPQHF.

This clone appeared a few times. The CDR3 nucleotides are TGCGCCAGCAGCTTGGTGGACAGGCGATCCACCGGGGAGCTGTTTTTT. Protein sequence: CASSLVDRRSTGELFF. This chain uses TRBV5-1 with TRBJ2-2; TRBD1 aligns across 7 bases. The CDR3 covers 16 residues. J lost 4 bases, V lost 0 bases, and 6 bases had no gene match. In germline, CDR1 is SGHRS, CDR2 YFSETQ.

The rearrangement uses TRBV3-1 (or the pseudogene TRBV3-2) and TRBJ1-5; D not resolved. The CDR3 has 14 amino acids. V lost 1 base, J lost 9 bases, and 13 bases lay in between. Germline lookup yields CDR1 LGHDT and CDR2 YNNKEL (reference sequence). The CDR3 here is CASSQGTGDRPQHF. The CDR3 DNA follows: TGTGCCAGCAGCCAAGGGACTGGCGATCGGCCCCAGCATTTT.

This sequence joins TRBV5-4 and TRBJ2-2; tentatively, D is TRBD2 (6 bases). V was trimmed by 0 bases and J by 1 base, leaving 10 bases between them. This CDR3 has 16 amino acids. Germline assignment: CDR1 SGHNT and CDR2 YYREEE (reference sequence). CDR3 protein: CASSLGGRGNTGELFF. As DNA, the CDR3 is TGTGCCAGCAGCTTGGGTGGGCGGGGGAACACCGGGGAGCTGTTTTTT.

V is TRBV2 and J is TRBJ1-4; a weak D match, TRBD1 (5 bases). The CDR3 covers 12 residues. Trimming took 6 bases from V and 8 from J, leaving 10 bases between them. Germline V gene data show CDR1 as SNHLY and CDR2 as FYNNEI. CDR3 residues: CASRGQEEKLFF. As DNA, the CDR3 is TGTGCCAGCAGGGGGCAGGAAGAAAAACTGTTTTTT.

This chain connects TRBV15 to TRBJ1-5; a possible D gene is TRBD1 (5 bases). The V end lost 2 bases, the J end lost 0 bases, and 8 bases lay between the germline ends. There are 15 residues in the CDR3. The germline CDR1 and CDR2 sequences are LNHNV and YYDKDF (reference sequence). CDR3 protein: CATSRNRNSNQPQHF. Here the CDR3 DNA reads TGTGCCACCAGCAGAAACAGGAATAGCAATCAGCCCCAGCATTTT. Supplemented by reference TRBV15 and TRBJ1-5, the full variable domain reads DAMVIQNPRYQVTQFGKPVTLSCSQTLNHNVMYWYQQKSSQAPKLLFHYYDKDFNNEADTPDNFQSRRPNTSFCFLDIRSPGLGDTAMYLCATSRNRNSNQPQHFGDGTRLSIL.

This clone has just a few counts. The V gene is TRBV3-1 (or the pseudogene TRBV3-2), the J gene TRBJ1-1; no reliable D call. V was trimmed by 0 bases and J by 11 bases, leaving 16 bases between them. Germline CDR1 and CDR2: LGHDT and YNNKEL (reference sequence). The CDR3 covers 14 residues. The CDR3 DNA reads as TGTGCCAGCAGCCAAGATGTAACAGCAACCTCGGCTTTCTTT. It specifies CASSQDVTATSAFF.